The rows below give T cell receptor beta chains drawn from one sample of a study of cytomegalovirus exposure and HLA in healthy donors. The data were produced by immunoSEQ multiplex PCR, yet TCRdb's version contains in-frame clones alone and is incomplete. The sample lists 40,000 to 55,000 clones, over 60% occurring once. Sequenced: PBMCs. The receptors were gathered from a woman between 50 and 59 years old in good health and CMV-seronegative. Both conserved end residues are part of each CDR3. The D gene is left open where the match is weak. The size of a clone is reported for some rows only, either as once, few or many, or as a class for expanded clones.

14,-,-,TRBV5-6,TRBJ1-2,CASSLVRFNYGYTF,TGTGCCAGCAGCTTGGTCAGGTTTAACTATGGCTACACCTTC
13,-,TRBD1,TRBV7-9,TRBJ1-2,CASGGGTGDGYTF,TGTGCCAGCGGGGGCGGGACAGGGGATGGCTACACCTTC
15,few,TRBD2,TRBV5-4,TRBJ2-3,CASSYLAGNTDTQYF,TGTGCCAGCAGCTACCTAGCGGGGAACACAGATACGCAGTATTTT
15,-,-,TRBV6-1,TRBJ2-7,CTSTPTVSLSYEQYF,TGTACCAGCACCCCGACAGTATCACTCTCCTACGAGCAGTACTTC
12,-,TRBD1,TRBV29-1,TRBJ1-2,CSVLGQRYGYTF,TGCAGCGTTCTGGGACAGCGCTATGGCTACACCTTC
14,-,-,TRBV6-6,TRBJ1-5,CASSYAQVGQPQHF,TGTGCCAGCAGTTACGCACAGGTTGGCCAGCCCCAGCATTTT
15,-,TRBD1,TRBV6-1,TRBJ1-3,CASQWGQGAGNTIYF,TGTGCCAGTCAGTGGGGACAGGGCGCTGGAAACACCATATATTTT
15,-,-,TRBV6-5,TRBJ1-5,CASSYSRVSDQPQHF,TGTGCCAGCAGTTACTCTAGGGTTAGCGATCAGCCCCAGCATTTT
14,once,TRBD2,TRBV5-1,TRBJ2-1,CASRTASGNNEQFF,TGCGCCAGCAGAACGGCTAGCGGGAACAATGAGCAGTTCTTC
16,once,-,TRBV19,TRBJ2-2,CASSIQFQVNTGELFF,TGTGCCAGTAGTATACAATTCCAGGTTAACACCGGGGAGCTGTTTTTT
19,-,-,TRBV4-2,TRBJ2-6,CASSRTPGQRTSGANVLTF,TGTGCCAGCAGTAGGACCCCCGGACAGCGGACCTCTGGGGCCAACGTCCTGACTTTC
15,-,TRBD1,TRBV19,TRBJ2-3,CASSAGDRVADTQYF,TGTGCCAGTAGTGCGGGGGACAGGGTGGCAGATACGCAGTATTTT
12,-,-,TRBV30,TRBJ2-7,CACPGLHYEQYF,TGTGCCTGTCCGGGACTCCACTACGAGCAGTACTTC
16,-,-,TRBV14,TRBJ1-6,CASSQGKVGRDSPLHF,TGTGCCAGCAGCCAAGGAAAGGTGGGCCGCGATTCACCCCTCCACTTT
16,-,TRBD1,TRBV5-1,TRBJ1-2,CASSWDGDRSYYGYTF,TGCGCCAGCAGCTGGGACGGGGACAGGTCTTACTATGGCTACACCTTC
11,-,-,TRBV9,TRBJ2-1,CASSRGNEQFF,TGTGCCAGCAGCCGGGGGAATGAGCAGTTCTTC
14,-,TRBD1,TRBV11-2,TRBJ1-1,CASSWGQGKAEAFF,TGTGCCAGCAGCTGGGGACAGGGGAAAGCTGAAGCTTTCTTT
15,-,TRBD2,TRBV2,TRBJ2-1,CASKVRASGANEQFF,TGTGCCAGCAAAGTTCGGGCTAGCGGGGCCAATGAGCAGTTCTTC
13,-,-,TRBV6-1,TRBJ1-5,CASSNRVNQPQHF,TGTGCCAGCAGCAACAGGGTAAATCAGCCCCAGCATTTT
16,-,-,TRBV27,TRBJ1-2,CASSSTSTLRKYGYTF,TGTGCCAGCAGTTCCACCTCGACACTTCGGAAGTATGGCTACACCTTC
13,-,TRBD1,TRBV10-3,TRBJ1-2,CAISRQGAEGYTF,TGTGCCATCAGTCGACAGGGGGCAGAAGGCTACACCTTC
12,-,-,TRBV9,TRBJ2-2,CASSIGAGELFF,TGTGCCAGCAGCATCGGTGCCGGGGAGCTGTTTTTT
14,-,-,TRBV7-8,TRBJ2-7,CASSLGGRTYEQYF,TGTGCCAGCAGCTTAGGTGGCAGGACCTACGAGCAGTACTTC
16,-,TRBD1,TRBV27,TRBJ1-1,CASSPRQGRTNTEAFF,TGTGCCAGCAGTCCCCGACAGGGTAGGACGAACACTGAAGCTTTCTTT
14,-,-,TRBV28,TRBJ1-1,CASSLAGGNTEAFF,TGTGCCAGCAGCCTAGCGGGGGGGAACACTGAAGCTTTCTTT
15,once,-,TRBV28,TRBJ1-1,CASSLGAGGAGEAFF,TGTGCCAGCAGTTTGGGAGCGGGGGGCGCGGGTGAAGCTTTCTTT
16,-,TRBD2,TRBV9,TRBJ2-5,CASSVGGTSGQETQYF,TGTGCCAGCAGCGTCGGGGGCACTAGCGGGCAAGAGACCCAGTACTTC
16,-,-,TRBV6-5,TRBJ1-2,CASSYRGGVASYGYTF,TGTGCCAGCAGTTACAGAGGGGGGGTCGCCTCTTATGGCTACACCTTC
15,-,TRBD1,TRBV6-5,TRBJ1-2,CASSSYGQGEYGYTF,TGTGCCAGCAGTTCGTACGGACAGGGGGAGTATGGCTACACCTTC
13,-,-,TRBV7-2,TRBJ1-2,CASSFDRTYGYTF,TGTGCCAGCAGCTTCGACAGGACCTATGGCTACACCTTC
15,-,TRBD1,TRBV18,TRBJ1-2,CASSPGQRDYYGYTF,TGTGCCAGCTCCCCGGGACAGCGCGATTACTATGGCTACACCTTC
16,few,TRBD2,TRBV6-5,TRBJ2-7,CASSYSFSGETYEQYF,TGTGCCAGCAGTTACTCGTTTAGCGGGGAGACCTACGAGCAGTACTTC
14,medium-sized,-,TRBV5-4,TRBJ1-2,CASSSEAPGIGYTF,TGTGCCAGCAGTTCGGAGGCCCCGGGGATCGGCTACACCTTC
12,-,-,TRBV18,TRBJ1-2,CASSLERPSYTF,TGTGCCAGCTCCCTCGAGAGGCCCTCCTACACCTTC
16,-,-,TRBV28,TRBJ2-4,CASSSSGLDRKNIQYF,TGTGCCAGCAGTTCCTCGGGACTTGACCGGAAAAACATTCAGTACTTC
15,-,TRBD1,TRBV10-3,TRBJ1-3,CAISESTGARGTIYF,TGTGCCATCAGTGAATCGACAGGGGCCCGGGGCACCATATATTTT
14,few,-,TRBV5-1,TRBJ2-3,CASSPPAGTDTQYF,TGCGCCAGCAGTCCCCCCGCAGGCACAGATACGCAGTATTTT